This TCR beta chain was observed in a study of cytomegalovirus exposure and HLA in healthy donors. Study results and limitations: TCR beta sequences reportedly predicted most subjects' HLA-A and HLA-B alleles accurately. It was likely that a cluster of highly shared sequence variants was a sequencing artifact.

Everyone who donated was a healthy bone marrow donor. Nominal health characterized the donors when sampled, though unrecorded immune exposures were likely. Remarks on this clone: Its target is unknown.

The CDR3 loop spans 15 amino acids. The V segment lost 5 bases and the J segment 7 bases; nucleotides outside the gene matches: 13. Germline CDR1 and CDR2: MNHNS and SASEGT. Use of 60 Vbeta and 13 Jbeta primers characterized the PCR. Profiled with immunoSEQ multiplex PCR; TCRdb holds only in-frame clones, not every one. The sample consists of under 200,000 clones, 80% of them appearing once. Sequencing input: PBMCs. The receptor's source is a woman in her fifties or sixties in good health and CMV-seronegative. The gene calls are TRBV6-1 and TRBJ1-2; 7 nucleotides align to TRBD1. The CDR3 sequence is CASSKGGQVFSGYTF. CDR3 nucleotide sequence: TGTGCCAGCAGTAAGGGAGGACAGGTCTTTTCTGGCTACACCTTC.